This entry lists 30 T cell receptor beta chains sequenced from one sample in a study of blood T cell repertoires in COVID-19. Assay: immunoSEQ multiplex PCR; the TCRdb copy retains only in-frame clones and omits some. The data hold over 200,000 clones, with around 86% observed a single time. The sample was peripheral blood. Receptors were obtained from a man aged 55 to 70 who had recovered from COVID-19.

The chain uses TRBV28 and TRBJ1-3, with D possibly TRBD1 on 6 matching bases. Germline V CDR1 and CDR2: MDHEN, SYDVKM. Trimming shortened V by 9 bases and J by 2 bases, and 14 bases separated the two germline ends. This CDR3 has 14 residues. CDR3 protein: CASISTGTGNTIYF. DNA of the CDR3: TGTGCCAGTATATCTACAGGGACTGGAAACACCATATATTTT. The full variable domain, its missing parts supplied by reference TRBV28 and TRBJ1-3, is DVKVTQSSRYLVKRTGEKVFLECVQDMDHENMFWYRQDPGLGLRLIYFSYDVKMKEKGDIPEGYSVSREKKERFSLILESASTNQTSMYLCASISTGTGNTIYFGEGSWLTVV.

The DNA of the CDR3 is TGTGCCAGCAGGACAGACAACACTGAAGCTTTCTTT. This translates into CASRTDNTEAFF. The rearrangement uses TRBV28 and TRBJ1-1; weak D call: TRBD1 (5 bases). Germline assignment: CDR1 MDHEN and CDR2 SYDVKM. The CDR3 totals 12 residues. The V and J ends lost 6 bases and 2 bases respectively, with 7 bases between them. Full variable domain (outside the CDR3, taken from reference TRBV28 and TRBJ1-1): DVKVTQSSRYLVKRTGEKVFLECVQDMDHENMFWYRQDPGLGLRLIYFSYDVKMKEKGDIPEGYSVSREKKERFSLILESASTNQTSMYLCASRTDNTEAFFGQGTRLTVV.

The CDR3 coding sequence is TGTGCCAGCTCACCGACAGGGTATTCCTACAATGAGCAGTTCTTC. It encodes CASSPTGYSYNEQFF. The chain joins TRBV18 to TRBJ2-1; 7 bases are a match to TRBD1. Looked up from germline, CDR1 is KGHSH and CDR2 is LQKENI. The junction had 3 bases not matched to a gene; V was cut back by 3 bases and J by 1 base. The CDR3 runs 15 residues.

The rearrangement uses TRBV27 and TRBJ2-7; D possibly corresponds to TRBD1 (6 bases). In germline, CDR1 is MNHEY, CDR2 SMNVEV (reference sequence). Between the trimmed V and J ends, which lost 0 bases and 2 bases, there was a span of 11 bases. This CDR3 is built from 15 residues. As DNA, the CDR3 is TGTGCCAGCAGTTTATCCCCAGGGGTAACCTACGAGCAGTACTTC. Its protein product is CASSLSPGVTYEQYF.

The chain uses TRBV7-9 and TRBJ1-2; a weak D match, TRBD1 (6 bases). The CDR3 contains 15 residues. V was trimmed by 4 bases and J by 4 bases, leaving 16 bases between them. CDR1 and CDR2 (germline): SEHNR, FQNEAQ (reference sequence). In nucleotides, the CDR3 is TGTGCCAGCAGCTATGCAGGGGCCTCCTCCTATGGCTACACCTTC. Its translation: CASSYAGASSYGYTF. The full variable domain, with the rest looked up from reference TRBV7-9 and TRBJ1-2, is DTGVSQNPRHKITKRGQNVTFRCDPISEHNRLYWYRQTLGQGPEFLTYFQNEAQLEKSRLLSDRFSAERPKGSFSTLEIQRTEQGDSAMYLCASSYAGASSYGYTFGSGTRLTVV.

J is TRBJ2-5 and V is TRBV7-8; 10 nucleotides align to TRBD2. This CDR3 contains 15 residues. The V gene end was trimmed by 5 bases and the J gene end by 2 bases; junction bases not matched to a gene: 5. Germline V gene sequence: CDR1 SGHVS, CDR2 FQNEAQ. The CDR3: CASSLSSGGQETQYF. The CDR3 DNA reads as TGTGCCAGCAGCCTCTCTAGCGGGGGTCAAGAGACCCAGTACTTC.

V and J are TRBV27 and TRBJ2-1; 12 nucleotides match TRBD2. The CDR3 loop spans 15 amino acids. V shed 3 bases and J 8 bases; nucleotides not matched to a gene: 5. Looked up from germline, CDR1 is MNHEY and CDR2 is SMNVEV (reference sequence). The CDR3 loop reads CASSFSLAGGYEQFF. CDR3 nucleotide sequence: TGTGCCAGCAGTTTCAGCCTAGCGGGGGGGTATGAGCAGTTCTTC.

The rearrangement uses TRBV3-1 (or the pseudogene TRBV3-2) and TRBJ2-3, with 7 bases fitting TRBD2. From germline, CDR1 is LGHDT and CDR2 YNNKEL (reference sequence). The CDR3 loop spans 14 amino acids. V shed 3 bases and J 4 bases; nucleotides not matched to a gene: 4. CDR3 bases: TGTGCCAGCAGCCACCGACTAGCAGCAGATACGCAGTATTTT. It encodes CASSHRLAADTQYF.

The V call is TRBV12-5, the J call TRBJ2-2; 12 positions match TRBD2. V lost 4 bases, J lost 1 base, and 4 bases stayed unmatched. Germline CDR1 reads LGHNT; CDR2 reads FRNRAP. This CDR3 is 17 amino acids long. The CDR3 bases are TGTGCTAGTGGTTCCGGGACTAGCGGGCGGAACACCGGGGAGCTGTTTTTT. As protein: CASGSGTSGRNTGELFF.

This clone showed up just once. This chain uses TRBV12-5 with TRBJ1-3; possible D gene TRBD1, 6 bases. This CDR3 contains 17 residues. CDR1 is LGHNT, CDR2 FRNRAP, per germline. V was cut by 6 bases and J by 0 bases, with 18 bases left in between. CDR3 nucleotides: TGTGCTAGTGGACAAATCTCAGGGGCGATCTCTGGAAACACCATATATTTT. It yields the protein CASGQISGAISGNTIYF.

The chain uses TRBV7-3 and TRBJ2-5; 8 nucleotides agree with TRBD2. CDR3 length: 16 amino acids. Germline CDR1 SGHTA, CDR2 FQGTGA. The junction had 3 bases not matched to a gene; V was cut back by 0 bases and J by 0 bases. CDR3 DNA sequence: TGTGCCAGCAGCTTAACCGGCGGGGGGAACCAAGAGACCCAGTACTTC. It encodes CASSLTGGGNQETQYF.

This clone was detected only once. V is TRBV19 and J is TRBJ2-3, with a tentative D call TRBD2 (5 bases). V lost 4 bases to trimming and J lost 5 bases, with 13 bases between them. The germline V gene encodes CDR1 LNHDA and CDR2 SQIVND (reference sequence). The CDR3 has 14 amino acids. The CDR3 nucleotides read TGTGCCAGTAGTAAACTAGAGGGCGGAGATACGCAGTATTTT. Its protein is CASSKLEGGDTQYF.

V usage is TRBV14 and J usage is TRBJ2-5; TRBD2 matches 12 bases. V shed 4 bases and J 7 bases; nucleotides not matched to a gene: 10. The germline CDR1 and CDR2 sequences are SGHDN and FVKESK. The CDR3 totals 16 residues. The CDR3 protein is CASSRSPSGRAGTQYF. CDR3 nucleotides: TGTGCCAGCAGCCGGAGCCCTAGCGGGAGGGCTGGGACCCAGTACTTC.

This clone has just a few counts. The chain has TRBV5-1 and TRBJ2-5, with a tentative D call TRBD1 (6 bases). V was shortened by 0 bases and J by 2 bases, with 23 bases between the two germline ends. CDR3 length: 19 amino acids. Germline V gene data show CDR1 as SGHRS and CDR2 as YFSETQ. The CDR3 region has the DNA TGCGCCAGCAGCTTGGGTCGGCGGGCGTACCAAGGGGGTCAAGAGACCCAGTACTTC. It codes for CASSLGRRAYQGGQETQYF.

This chain uses TRBV3-1 (or the pseudogene TRBV3-2) with TRBJ2-7; 15 bases are a match to TRBD2. The CDR3 extends over 22 amino acids. CDR1 is LGHDT, CDR2 YNNKEL, per germline (reference sequence). J lost 2 bases, V lost 3 bases, and 20 bases had no gene match. CDR3 nucleotides: TGTGCCAGCAGCCAGAGGTTCAGGCGATGGACTAGCGGGAGGGTTAACCCCTACGAGCAGTACTTC. As protein: CASSQRFRRWTSGRVNPYEQYF.

The CDR3 nucleotides are TGTGCCAGCAGCTTGGCCGCTAGCGGGGGTAACACAGATACGCAGTATTTT. It codes for CASSLAASGGNTDTQYF. The V call is TRBV5-4, the J call TRBJ2-3; 10 bases line up with TRBD2. Trimming cost V 0 bases and J 2 bases; bases outside gene matches: 6. The CDR3 length is 17 residues. The V gene's germline CDR1 is SGHNT and CDR2 YYREEE (reference sequence).

The chain employs TRBV27 and TRBJ1-2; D is possibly TRBD1 (6 bases). Per the germline V gene, CDR1 is MNHEY and CDR2 is SMNVEV (reference sequence). The CDR3 extends over 14 amino acids. Trimming left V 6 bases short and J 4 bases short, with 15 bases between. The CDR3 bases are TGTGCCAGCAGGCCAGGGGTAAGCGGCTATGGCTACACCTTC. It translates to CASRPGVSGYGYTF.

This chain joins TRBV5-4 and TRBJ2-7, with 12 bases that match TRBD2. The junction had 4 bases not matched to a gene; V was cut back by 2 bases and J by 7 bases. The germline V gene has CDR1 SGHNT and CDR2 YYREEE (reference sequence). There are 14 residues in the CDR3. The CDR3 sequence: CASSFGLAGREQYF. The DNA for the CDR3 is TGTGCCAGCAGCTTCGGACTAGCGGGGAGAGAGCAGTACTTC.

This chain joins TRBV9 and TRBJ1-1, with a weak D call TRBD1 (6 bases). This CDR3 contains 14 residues. Trimming removed 4 bases from V and 6 bases from J, with 16 bases in between. Germline V gene lookup returns CDR1 SGDLS and CDR2 YYNGEE. The CDR3 coding sequence is TGTGCCAGCAGCTTATCACCAGGGGCTTCTGAAGCTTTCTTT. Protein product: CASSLSPGASEAFF.

This sequence joins TRBV15 and TRBJ2-7; D is possibly TRBD2 (6 bases). The CDR3 sequence is 15 residues long. V was shortened by 2 bases and J by 1 base, with 12 bases between the two germline ends. CDR1 is LNHNV, CDR2 YYDKDF, per germline (reference sequence). The chain's CDR3 is CATSRSPGTSYEQYF. CDR3 DNA: TGTGCCACCAGCAGATCCCCCGGGACTTCCTACGAGCAGTACTTC.

This rearrangement joins TRBV5-1 to TRBJ2-4; 9 nucleotides agree with TRBD2. Germline V gene sequence: CDR1 SGHRS, CDR2 YFSETQ. This CDR3 is built from 15 residues. After removal of 4 bases from V and 7 bases from J, the junction contained 9 bases not matched to a gene. This CDR3 reads CASSPYSGGVNIQYF. In nucleotides, the CDR3 is TGCGCCAGCAGCCCCTATAGCGGGGGCGTCAACATTCAGTACTTC.

This clone has more than one count but fewer than ten. The chain combines TRBV19 with TRBJ2-1; 7 bases are shared with TRBD2. This CDR3 has 16 amino acids. Trimming cost V 5 bases and J 0 bases; bases outside gene matches: 7. Germline assignment: CDR1 LNHDA and CDR2 SQIVND (reference sequence). The DNA of the CDR3 is TGTGCCAGTAGTCAAAGCGGGGTTAGCTCCTACAATGAGCAGTTCTTC. This gives the protein CASSQSGVSSYNEQFF.

The chain employs TRBV12-5 and TRBJ2-1; D might be TRBD1 (5 bases). The germline gives CDR1 LGHNT, CDR2 FRNRAP. This CDR3 has 13 amino acids. V was trimmed by 2 bases and J by 5 bases, leaving 7 bases between them. In DNA, the CDR3 is TGTGCTAGTGGTTTGAAGGGGCACAATGAGCAGTTCTTC. Translating gives CASGLKGHNEQFF.

The V gene is TRBV15, the J gene TRBJ2-1, with TRBD2 as a possible D gene (6 bases). Trimming pared 8 bases from V and 9 bases from J, leaving 20 bases between. CDR1 is LNHNV and CDR2 is YYDKDF in the germline V gene (reference sequence). This CDR3 has 14 amino acids. The CDR3 sequence: CATLRGERAGEQFF. The CDR3 nucleotides read TGTGCCACCCTTCGCGGAGAGAGAGCGGGTGAGCAGTTCTTC.

V usage is TRBV5-1 and J usage is TRBJ2-1; TRBD2 matches 7 bases. V lost 5 bases, J lost 4 bases, and 9 bases stayed unmatched. The CDR3 loop spans 15 amino acids. Germline assignment: CDR1 SGHRS and CDR2 YFSETQ. In nucleotides, the CDR3 is TGCGCCAGCAGTCTGCTGGCGCGGGGGTACAATGAGCAGTTCTTC. Its protein is CASSLLARGYNEQFF.

The rearrangement joins TRBV5-4 to TRBJ1-1; TRBD1 aligns across 10 bases. This CDR3 has 15 residues. CDR1 is SGHNT, CDR2 YYREEE, per germline (reference sequence). Germline trimming cut 2 bases from V and 5 bases from J; bases unmatched to any gene: 6. The chain's CDR3 is CASSFRTGGYTEAFF. The CDR3 DNA sequence: TGTGCCAGCAGCTTCCGGACAGGGGGTTATACTGAAGCTTTCTTT.

Details on this clone: Other DNA sequences in this sample translate to the same CDR3. The genes are TRBV15 and TRBJ2-5, with D tentatively TRBD1 (5 bases). Trimming left V 1 base short and J 4 bases short, with 7 bases between. Germline assignment: CDR1 LNHNV and CDR2 YYDKDF (reference sequence). The CDR3 consists of 13 residues. CDR3 residues: CATSRGGGETQYF. CDR3 DNA: TGTGCCACCAGCAGAGGGGGCGGAGAGACCCAGTACTTC.

The V gene is TRBV7-3, the J gene TRBJ2-1, with unresolved D. CDR3 length: 15 residues. Germline loops: CDR1 SGHTA, CDR2 FQGTGA. The V end lost 2 bases, the J end lost 0 bases, and 8 bases lay between the germline ends. The CDR3 nucleotides read TGTGCCAGCAGCTTAGATGCGGTCTCCTACAATGAGCAGTTCTTC. Translated: CASSLDAVSYNEQFF.

The rearrangement uses TRBV7-9 and TRBJ2-7, with D maybe TRBD2 (5 bases). The CDR3 consists of 15 residues. Germline V gene sequence: CDR1 SEHNR, CDR2 FQNEAQ (reference sequence). Between the trimmed V and J ends, which lost 7 bases and 0 bases, there was a span of 16 bases. In DNA, the CDR3 is TGTGCCAGCATCCGTATGACGGGAAGCTCCTACGAGCAGTACTTC. Protein sequence: CASIRMTGSSYEQYF.

The V and J genes are TRBV11-2 and TRBJ2-6; 8 bases match TRBD2. This CDR3 comprises 16 residues. Germline CDR1 is SGHAT and CDR2 is FQNNGV. Trimming removed 0 bases from V and 2 bases from J; junction bases left unmatched: 0. The CDR3 region has the DNA TGTGCCAGCAGCTTAGAACTAGCGGCTGGGGCCAACGTCCTGACTTTC. Amino acid sequence: CASSLELAAGANVLTF.